Sequencing of this TCR beta chain was carried out in a study of beta chain features in type 1 diabetes. Study-level results: People with Type 1 diabetes carried modestly yet significantly shorter TCRB CDR3s in all four CD4+ subsets.

Remarks on this clone: As yet, its antigen is unknown.

The whole isolated RNA underwent reverse transcription, so sequencing captured expressed TCRB transcripts. Measured with immunoSEQ multiplex PCR; TCRdb has only the in-frame clones, and not every one. This table has over 150,000 clones, 9% to 12% appearing once. The V gene's germline CDR1 is DFQATT and CDR2 SNEGSKA (reference sequence). CDR3 length: 11 amino acids. V gave up 1 base and J gave up 14 bases, with 12 bases separating them. Populations obtained by sorting all exceeded 98% purity. The source of this sequence is a man aged 30-40 years with type 1 diabetes. The V call is TRBV20-1, the J call TRBJ2-1; D is ambiguous. The specimen was central memory CD4+ T cells from blood. The CDR3 coding sequence is TGCAGTGCTAGAGTGAGGCTATACAAGTTCTTC. It translates to CSARVRLYKFF.